A selection of T cell receptor beta chains follows, all from one sample in a study of PD-1 blockade in classical Hodgkin lymphoma. Data came from immunoSEQ multiplex PCR; TCRdb stores just in-frame clones and leaves some out. In the table there are 16,000 or so clones, 82% of which are singletons. The specimen was peripheral blood mononuclear cells (PBMCs), collected before the second cycle of nivolumab. The receptors stem from a human donor with classical Hodgkin lymphoma. Each CDR3 is given with its conserved first and last residue.

TRBV7-2 CASSLGVNQPQHF
TRBV6-9 CASSLPTSYEQYF
TRBV5-1 CASSSIPRGGQDTQYF
TRBV13 CASSHLAGADTQYF
TRBV7-2 CASSLVGRGGNEQFF
TRBV6-1 CASSEDRGIGNTIYF
TRBV19 CASNWRGESSYNEQFF
TRBV27 CASRMGSSYEQYF
TRBV23-1 CASIATGASYEQYF
TRBV19 CASSMRGSTEAFF
TRBV14 CASSPPGTGGYEQYF
TRBV7-2 CASRPSSGYNEQFF
TRBV10-2 CASSEGQTYSNQPQHF
TRBV5-4 CASRNRGRVETQYF
TRBV7-2 CASSETGSYLVLGELFF
TRBV7-2 CASSPLPGNTIYF
TRBV7-6 CASSEAGTGGPETQYF
TRBV18 CASSPPITGSYGYTF
TRBV11-1 CASSKSLQDQLYNEQFF
TRBV28 CASSPGVVGETQYF
TRBV9 CASSVDLRARQFF
TRBV18 CASSPLIPSGTGGTDTQYF
TRBV6-6 CASSYSSGGNTGELFF
TRBV5-4 CASSLFGLKPSYTF
TRBV5-4 CASSRGKGVKEKLFF
TRBV6-1 CASSETATATYEQYF
TRBV19 CASTIGQGAIDYGYTF
TRBV28 CASSLGQGNTEAFF
TRBV27 CASSLKFGGTGEETQYF
TRBV11-2 CASVGQGARETQYF
TRBV5-1 CASSPGQPGANVLTF
TRBV14 CASSQGGLPGNEQFF
TRBV18 CASSPALPSSYNEQFF
TRBV11-2 CASSLEFQITDTQYF
TRBV5-6 CASSLAYSRSYEQYF
TRBV7-2 CASSLRGAGQNIQYF
TRBV6-6 CASSHPPQITNEKLFF
TRBV7-6 CASSLGQGEDIQYF
TRBV7-9 CASSLRQAEAFF
TRBV6-1 CASMTGATNTEAFF
TRBV28 CASSSSPWESKGMNTEAFF
TRBV5-8 CASTLRPEAFF
TRBV11-1 CASSQNRRPGEQYF
TRBV2 CASSARLAKYTDTQYF
TRBV7-9 CASSFRGLGMGADTQYF
TRBV28 CASSQGGYDGYTF
TRBV19 CASSIISWADTQYF
TRBV28 CASSFIHSGGYGGAQYF
TRBV7-6 CASSLDRGQGNTIYF